These 22 T cell receptor beta chains originate from one sample sequenced in a study of blood T cell repertoires in COVID-19. Measured with immunoSEQ multiplex PCR; TCRdb has only the in-frame clones, and not every one. Altogether some 200,000 clones are present, around 82% being singletons, with the ten largest covering approximately 4.8%. The sequencing sample was made of PBMCs or T cells enriched from blood (not recorded which). All receptors derive from a woman in her 50s who had been exposed to COVID-19.

This rearrangement joins TRBV5-1 to TRBJ1-2; 8 positions agree with TRBD1. After removal of 2 bases from V and 0 bases from J, the junction contained 12 bases not matched to a gene. The CDR3 has 18 residues. Germline values: CDR1 SGHRS, CDR2 YFSETQ. CDR3 sequence reads: CASSFGRQGSIPNYGYTF. The CDR3 bases are TGCGCCAGCAGCTTCGGGAGACAGGGGTCGATACCTAACTATGGCTACACCTTC.

The CDR3 bases are TGTGCCATCAGTGAGGAAAAGACAACCTATAATGAAAAACTGTTTTTT. It translates to CAISEEKTTYNEKLFF. V usage is TRBV10-3 and J usage is TRBJ1-4, with D hard to call. Per the germline V gene, CDR1 is ENHRY and CDR2 is SYGVKD. Deletions cut 2 bases from V and 4 bases from J, with 14 bases between. The CDR3 has 16 amino acids.

This chain links TRBV7-2 with TRBJ1-6; maybe TRBD1 (6 bases). V dropped 5 bases and J dropped 4 bases, with 9 bases sitting between them. From germline, CDR1 is SGHTA and CDR2 FQGNSA. This CDR3 is built from 14 residues. For the CDR3, the DNA is TGTGCCAGCAGCCCTGACAGGTATAATTCACCCCTCCACTTT. This gives the protein CASSPDRYNSPLHF.

This chain uses TRBV7-8 with TRBJ2-5; the D gene is possibly TRBD1 (7 bases). V lost 7 bases and J lost 3, with 18 bases in between. CDR1 is SGHVS, CDR2 FQNEAQ, per germline. The CDR3 sequence is 15 residues long. The CDR3 sequence: CASNRWRGLKETQYF. The DNA for the CDR3 is TGTGCCAGCAACCGATGGAGGGGGCTAAAAGAGACCCAGTACTTC.

This clone was counted once. The gene calls are TRBV10-3 and TRBJ1-2; D perhaps matches TRBD1 (6 bases). V lost 2 bases and J lost 5, with 12 bases in between. Germline loops: CDR1 ENHRY, CDR2 SYGVKD. This CDR3 region has 14 residues. The CDR3 DNA is TGTGCCATCAGTGAGAGTGGGACACTGTATGGCTACACCTTC. It specifies CAISESGTLYGYTF.

This clone has just a few counts. The chain has TRBV25-1 and TRBJ2-7; D possibly corresponds to TRBD1 (6 bases). Germline V CDR1 and CDR2: MGHDK, SYGVNS. V gave up 1 base and J gave up 5 bases, with 15 bases separating them. This CDR3 has 15 residues. The DNA of the CDR3 is TGTGCCAGCAGTGAATCCGGCCAGGGGAAAAACGAGCAGTACTTC. It specifies CASSESGQGKNEQYF.

The chain combines TRBV7-9 with TRBJ2-1, with a weak D call TRBD2 (6 bases). Germline CDR1 and CDR2: SEHNR and FQNEAQ (reference sequence). V was clipped by 3 bases and J by 2 bases, with 17 bases between them. The CDR3 loop spans 17 amino acids. CDR3 nucleotides: TGTGCCAGCAGCTTTTGGGAAGGGACTTACACCTACAATGAGCAGTTCTTC. Its protein is CASSFWEGTYTYNEQFF.

This clone was detected only once. The V and J genes are TRBV2 and TRBJ1-1; 8 positions agree with TRBD1. J was trimmed by 6 bases and V by 9 bases; bases with no gene match: 12. CDR1 is SNHLY and CDR2 is FYNNEI in the germline V gene. This CDR3 region has 14 residues. This chain's CDR3 is CASQSQGGEPEAFF. The CDR3 nucleotides are TGTGCCAGTCAATCACAGGGGGGAGAACCTGAAGCTTTCTTT. Full variable domain (rest looked up from reference TRBV2 and TRBJ1-1): EPEVTQTPSHQVTQMGQEVILRCVPISNHLYFYWYRQILGQKVEFLVSFYNNEISEKSEIFDDQFSVERPDGSNFTLKIRSTKLEDSAMYFCASQSQGGEPEAFFGQGTRLTVV.

Of note for this clone: Distinct nucleotide sequences in the sample also encode this CDR3. This chain joins TRBV11-2 and TRBJ1-1, with 7 bases matching TRBD1. V shed 1 base and J 2 bases; nucleotides not matched to a gene: 1. Germline CDR1 reads SGHAT; CDR2 reads FQNNGV. The CDR3 extends over 14 amino acids. The DNA for the CDR3 is TGTGCCAGCAGCTTAGGGACAGGCAACACTGAAGCTTTCTTT. Its protein is CASSLGTGNTEAFF.

This clone was counted only a few times. This sequence joins TRBV28 and TRBJ1-1; 7 positions match TRBD1. The CDR3 runs to 13 residues. CDR1 and CDR2 (germline): MDHEN, SYDVKM. The junction had 7 bases not matched to a gene; V was cut back by 4 bases and J by 8 bases. The CDR3 sequence: CASSSGGSGEAFF. The CDR3 DNA follows: TGTGCCAGCAGTTCAGGGGGTTCAGGGGAAGCTTTCTTT. Filled out from reference TRBV28 and TRBJ1-1, the complete variable domain reads DVKVTQSSRYLVKRTGEKVFLECVQDMDHENMFWYRQDPGLGLRLIYFSYDVKMKEKGDIPEGYSVSREKKERFSLILESASTNQTSMYLCASSSGGSGEAFFGQGTRLTVV.

This clone was found once. The chain combines TRBV4-1 with TRBJ1-2; possible D gene TRBD1, 6 bases. The CDR3 loop spans 15 amino acids. The germline V gene has CDR1 MGHRA and CDR2 YSYEKL. Trimming cost V 4 bases and J 5 bases, with 17 bases left between them. The DNA of the CDR3 is TGCGCCAGCAGCCCAGGCCAAGGACAGCTTTATGGCTACACCTTC. It encodes CASSPGQGQLYGYTF.

The chain employs TRBV28 and TRBJ2-4; the D gene is possibly TRBD1 (6 bases). This CDR3 spans 18 amino acids. Trimming shortened V by 4 bases and J by 0 bases, and 19 bases separated the two germline ends. Germline values: CDR1 MDHEN, CDR2 SYDVKM. In nucleotides, the CDR3 is TGTGCCAGCAGTTCCCTCACGGACAGAAGCCTAGCCAAAAACATTCAGTACTTC. Its protein product is CASSSLTDRSLAKNIQYF.

The J gene is TRBJ2-1, the V gene TRBV12-3 or TRBV12-4; D gene ambiguous. The CDR3 loop spans 13 amino acids. V was pared by 1 base and J by 5 bases, with 6 bases between. The CDR3 reads CASSLERDNEQFF. CDR3 nucleotide sequence: TGTGCCAGCAGTTTAGAACGAGACAATGAGCAGTTCTTC.

This rearrangement joins TRBV7-2 to TRBJ1-2; TRBD1 matches at 8 bases. Trimming removed 5 bases from V and 4 bases from J; junction bases left unmatched: 6. The CDR3 has 14 amino acids. Germline V CDR1 and CDR2: SGHTA, FQGNSA. This CDR3 reads CASSIGQGLYGYTF. For the CDR3, the DNA is TGTGCCAGCAGCATCGGACAGGGCCTCTATGGCTACACCTTC.

This clone was counted only a few times. The rearrangement uses TRBV6-5 and TRBJ1-4, with D possibly being TRBD1 (5 bases). The CDR3 loop spans 12 amino acids. The germline CDR1 and CDR2 sequences are MNHEY and SVGAGI. Deletions cut 7 bases from V and 4 bases from J, with 7 bases between. CDR3: CASKGRNEKLFF. CDR3 in DNA: TGTGCCAGCAAGGGGCGTAATGAAAAACTGTTTTTT.

The rearrangement joins TRBV5-4 to TRBJ2-3; D is perhaps TRBD2 (6 bases). From germline, CDR1 is SGHNT and CDR2 YYREEE (reference sequence). V lost 0 bases, J lost 5 bases, and 16 bases lay in between. This CDR3 is 16 amino acids long. For the CDR3, the DNA is TGTGCCAGCAGCTTGGGCGATAGGGAGGTCGTAGATACGCAGTATTTT. It specifies CASSLGDREVVDTQYF.

The rearrangement links TRBV10-2 to TRBJ2-3, with 7 nucleotides matching TRBD2. From germline, CDR1 is WSHSY and CDR2 SAAADI. J lost 0 bases, V lost 0 bases, and 6 bases had no gene match. This CDR3 spans 17 amino acids. The CDR3 loop reads CASSESWGGTSTDTQYF. CDR3 DNA: TGCGCCAGCAGTGAGTCCTGGGGGGGAACTAGCACAGATACGCAGTATTTT.

This chain uses TRBV5-1 with TRBJ2-2; the D gene is possibly TRBD1 (6 bases). The V gene's germline CDR1 is SGHRS and CDR2 YFSETQ. V was trimmed by 7 bases and J by 1 base, leaving 11 bases between them. This CDR3 region has 14 residues. The CDR3 sequence: CASQGPLNTGELFF. CDR3 nucleotide sequence: TGCGCCAGCCAGGGGCCCCTGAACACCGGGGAGCTGTTTTTT.

The CDR3 sequence: CASSLFVGQGFPGYTF. The CDR3 DNA reads TGTGCCAGCAGTTTATTCGTGGGACAGGGGTTCCCTGGCTACACCTTC. The chain couples TRBV27 to TRBJ1-2; 10 bases map to TRBD1. V gave up 1 base and J gave up 7 bases; unmatched junction bases: 9. This CDR3 has 16 amino acids. Per the germline V gene, CDR1 is MNHEY and CDR2 is SMNVEV (reference sequence).

CDR3 amino acids: CASSETVRGTQYF. For the CDR3, the DNA is TGTGCCAGTAGTGAGACAGTCAGGGGGACCCAGTACTTC. The V call is TRBV19, the J call TRBJ2-5; D possibly corresponds to TRBD1 (6 bases). V was pared by 5 bases and J by 7 bases, with 14 bases between. The CDR3 sequence is 13 residues long. Germline CDR1 reads LNHDA; CDR2 reads SQIVND (reference sequence).

V is TRBV24-1 and J is TRBJ1-1, with D unresolved. V lost 3 bases, J lost 10 bases, and 14 bases lay in between. Germline V CDR1 and CDR2: KGHDR, SFDVKD. The CDR3 extends over 13 amino acids. The CDR3 protein is CATSDRETRGAFF. The CDR3 nucleotides are TGTGCCACCAGTGATCGGGAGACTCGAGGAGCTTTCTTT.

This clone was seen only a few times. The chain employs TRBV28 and TRBJ1-1; D gene uncertain. In germline, CDR1 is MDHEN, CDR2 SYDVKM. This CDR3 has 12 amino acids. Trimming stripped 6 bases from V and 6 bases from J, with 11 bases between. The CDR3 reads CASSRGWAEAFF. DNA for the CDR3: TGTGCCAGCAGCCGAGGGTGGGCTGAAGCTTTCTTT. The complete variable domain, with remaining parts taken from reference TRBV28 and TRBJ1-1, reads DVKVTQSSRYLVKRTGEKVFLECVQDMDHENMFWYRQDPGLGLRLIYFSYDVKMKEKGDIPEGYSVSREKKERFSLILESASTNQTSMYLCASSRGWAEAFFGQGTRLTVV.